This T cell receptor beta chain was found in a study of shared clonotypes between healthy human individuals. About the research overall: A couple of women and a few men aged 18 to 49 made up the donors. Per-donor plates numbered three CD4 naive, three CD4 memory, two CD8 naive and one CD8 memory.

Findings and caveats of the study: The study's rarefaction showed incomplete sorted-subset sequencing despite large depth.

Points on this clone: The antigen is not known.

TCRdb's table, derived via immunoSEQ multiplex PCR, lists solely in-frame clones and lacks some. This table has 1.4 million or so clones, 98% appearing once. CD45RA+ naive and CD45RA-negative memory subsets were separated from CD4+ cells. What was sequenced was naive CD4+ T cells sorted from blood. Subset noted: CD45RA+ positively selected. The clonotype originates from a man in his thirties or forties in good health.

Here the CDR3 DNA reads TGTGCCAGTAGTATGTTCACCGGGGAGCTGTTTTTT. Protein sequence: CASSMFTGELFF. The J gene is TRBJ2-2, the V gene TRBV19, with D uncertain. CDR1 and CDR2 (germline): LNHDA, SQIVND (reference sequence). V lost 3 bases to trimming and J lost 4 bases, with 3 bases between them. The length of the CDR3 is 12 residues.